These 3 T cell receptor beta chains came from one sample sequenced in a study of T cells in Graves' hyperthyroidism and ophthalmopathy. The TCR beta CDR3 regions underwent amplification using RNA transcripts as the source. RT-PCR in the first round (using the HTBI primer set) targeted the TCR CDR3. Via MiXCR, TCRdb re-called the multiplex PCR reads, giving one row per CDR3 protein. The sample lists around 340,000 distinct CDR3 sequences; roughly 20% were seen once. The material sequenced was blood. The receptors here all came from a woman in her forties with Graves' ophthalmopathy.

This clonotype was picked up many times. Here the CDR3 reads CASSLDRGRRTQYF. The CDR3 DNA follows: TGTGCCAGCAGCTTGGACAGGGGGCGGCGGACCCAGTACTTC. The genes are TRBV7-2 and TRBJ2-5; 11 bases agree with TRBD1. V was clipped by 3 bases and J by 7 bases; unmatched bases: 4. Germline loops: CDR1 SGHTA, CDR2 FQGNSA. The CDR3 runs 14 residues. Variable domain in full (rest from reference TRBV7-2 and TRBJ2-5): GAGVSQSPSNKVTEKGKDVELRCDPISGHTALYWYRQSLGQGLEFLIYFQGNSAPDKSGLPSDRFSAERTGGSVSTLTIQRTQQEDSAVYLCASSLDRGRRTQYFGPGTRLLVL.

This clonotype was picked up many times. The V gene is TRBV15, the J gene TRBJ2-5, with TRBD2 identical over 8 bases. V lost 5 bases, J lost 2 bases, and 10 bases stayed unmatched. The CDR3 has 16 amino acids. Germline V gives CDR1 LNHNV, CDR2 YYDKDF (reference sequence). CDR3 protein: CATSSEGTGGQETQYF. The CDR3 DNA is TGTGCCACCAGCTCCGAAGGGACGGGAGGGCAAGAGACCCAGTACTTC.

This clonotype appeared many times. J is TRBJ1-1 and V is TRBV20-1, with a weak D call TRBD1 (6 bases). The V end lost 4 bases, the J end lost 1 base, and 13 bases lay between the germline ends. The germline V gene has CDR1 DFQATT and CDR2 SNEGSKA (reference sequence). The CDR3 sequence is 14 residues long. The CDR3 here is CSAKSQGKNTEAFF. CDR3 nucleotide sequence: TGCAGTGCTAAGTCCCAGGGGAAGAACACTGAAGCTTTCTTT.